This T cell receptor (beta chain) derives from a study of Ad26.COV2.S vaccination and SARS-CoV-2 variants. This CDR3 has 13 residues. From germline, CDR1 is SGHRS and CDR2 YFSETQ. V was trimmed by 7 bases and J by 1 base, leaving 12 bases between them. TCRdb's copy holds only in-frame clones and misses some; the assay was immunoSEQ multiplex PCR. The repertoire holds approximately 480,000 clones, with 70% to 90% as singletons. A word on this clone: Other DNA sequences in the sample encode the same CDR3.

The treatment is: roughly 18 received Ad26.COV2.S at low or high dose, single or two shots; five or six received placebo; per-sample allocation not given. Sampling was done on day 63 after the first vaccine or placebo injection. Here the sequenced sample was peripheral blood, taken in a trial of Ad26.COV2.S vaccine versus placebo. The chain uses TRBV5-1 and TRBJ2-7; D may be TRBD1 or TRBD2 (6 bases each). The source of this sequence is a person aged 18-60 years who received the Ad26.COV2.S COVID-19 vaccine or a placebo. The CDR3 bases are TGCGCCAGCGGCCAAGGGGGGTCCTACGAGCAGTACTTC. It is translated as CASGQGGSYEQYF.